This is a list of T cell receptor beta chains from one sample in a study of cytomegalovirus exposure and HLA in healthy donors. Sequenced by immunoSEQ multiplex PCR; TCRdb stores in-frame clones only, minus some. Of about 89,000 clones detected, approximately 83% appear once; the ten largest clones hold approximately 3.7%. The sequenced material came from PBMCs. The receptors here all came from a female donor in good health and CMV-seropositive. The CDR3 runs from the conserved cysteine through the conserved F or W. D genes are given only for firm matches. The listing skips clone size in some rows; elsewhere it reads once, few, many or a size class.

D	size	V	J	DNA	CDR3
-	few	TRBV11-2	TRBJ2-7	TGTGCCAGCAGCTTAGAACTAGCTGGCTACGAGCAGTACTTC	CASSLELAGYEQYF
-	-	TRBV7-8	TRBJ2-3	TGTGCCAGCAGCCCAACCGGGACTAGCACAGATACGCAGTATTTT	CASSPTGTSTDTQYF
-	-	TRBV5-1	TRBJ2-5	TGCGCCAGCAGCTCACAAGAGACCCAGTACTTC	CASSSQETQYF
-	-	TRBV6-1	TRBJ1-2	TGTGCCAGCAGTGATGCCAACAGGTCCTTTAACTATGGCTACACCTTC	CASSDANRSFNYGYTF
TRBD1	-	TRBV6-6	TRBJ1-2	TGTGCCAGCACCCCTGACAGGGGCTATGGCTACACCTTC	CASTPDRGYGYTF
TRBD2	-	TRBV5-1	TRBJ2-5	TGCGCCAGCAGACCCGTCGGCGGGGGGCCGGAGACCCAGTACTTC	CASRPVGGGPETQYF
-	-	TRBV27	TRBJ2-7	TGTGCCAGCAGTTCCGCGGGGTTCGCCTACGAGCAGTACTTC	CASSSAGFAYEQYF
TRBD2	-	TRBV5-1	TRBJ2-7	TGCGCCAGCGCCGGGCTAGCGGGAGGGGGTGAGCAGTACTTC	CASAGLAGGGEQYF
-	few	TRBV10-3	TRBJ2-2	TGTGCCATCAGTGGGACTAACACCGGGGAGCTGTTTTTT	CAISGTNTGELFF
-	-	TRBV6-5	TRBJ1-1	TGTGCCAGCAGTTACCCTCCCGCTGAAGCTTTCTTT	CASSYPPAEAFF
TRBD1	-	TRBV6-1	TRBJ1-5	TGTGCCAGCAGTGAACTTAACTCCCGACAGGGATGGGGTCAGCCCCAGCATTTT	CASSELNSRQGWGQPQHF
-	-	TRBV6-5	TRBJ1-5	TGTGCCAGCAGTTACGTAGGGGGTAGCAATCAGCCCCAGCATTTT	CASSYVGGSNQPQHF
-	-	TRBV19	TRBJ1-1	TGTGCCAGTAGTACGGACACGGGGGGGGTTGAAGCTTTCTTT	CASSTDTGGVEAFF
-	-	TRBV5-1	TRBJ1-2	TGCGCCACCAGCCCCGGAGCCGGCTATGGCTACACCTTC	CATSPGAGYGYTF
TRBD1	-	TRBV6-5	TRBJ1-4	TGTGCCAGCAGTTACCCGATGACAGGGGGCGTTGAAAAACTGTTTTTT	CASSYPMTGGVEKLFF
TRBD2	-	TRBV5-1	TRBJ2-3	TGCGCCAGCAGTCTTAGCGGGACCAGCCCCACAGATACGCAGTATTTT	CASSLSGTSPTDTQYF
-	many	TRBV5-1	TRBJ2-7	TGCGCCAGCAGCCATCTCGGCGGGGTCTACGAGCAGTACTTC	CASSHLGGVYEQYF
-	-	TRBV5-4	TRBJ1-2	TGTGCCAGCAGCTGGTGGGGGGATCCTAACTATGGCTACACCTTC	CASSWWGDPNYGYTF
-	-	TRBV18	TRBJ2-7	TGTGCCAGCTCACCACTTCCCCCAGCGGAGGCCTACGAGCAGTACTTC	CASSPLPPAEAYEQYF
-	-	TRBV6-5	TRBJ2-3	TGTGCCAGCAGTTACGTACAGAGTCTCACAGATACGCAGTATTTT	CASSYVQSLTDTQYF
-	-	TRBV30	TRBJ2-7	TGTGCCTGGAGTACCGGGACAACAGACCGGACCTACGAGCAGTACTTC	CAWSTGTTDRTYEQYF
TRBD2	-	TRBV6-1	TRBJ2-3	TGTGCCGGGGGGACTAGCGGGGGCACAGATACGCAGTATTTT	CAGGTSGGTDTQYF
-	-	TRBV5-1	TRBJ2-6	TGCGCCAGTTCGACAGAAACTCTCGCTGGGGCCAACGTCCTGACTTTC	CASSTETLAGANVLTF
-	-	TRBV2	TRBJ1-3	TGTGCCAGCAGAGCGAGCGACAGAAGGACTGGAAACACCATATATTTT	CASRASDRRTGNTIYF
-	-	TRBV4-1	TRBJ1-2	TGCGCCAGCAGCCAAGATCGCAGGGTCTATGGCTACACCTTC	CASSQDRRVYGYTF
TRBD1	-	TRBV5-4	TRBJ2-7	TGTGCCAGCAGCTCGTATACAGGGGACGAGCAGTACTTC	CASSSYTGDEQYF
-	-	TRBV18	TRBJ1-2	TGTGCCAGCTCACCTCAGGGAACTGGCTACACCTTC	CASSPQGTGYTF
TRBD1	-	TRBV6-5	TRBJ2-7	TGTGCCAGCAGTTACTCAGACAGGGATGGGGAGCAGTACTTC	CASSYSDRDGEQYF
-	-	TRBV10-2	TRBJ1-1	TGCGCCAGCAGTGTCCGGGGGACTGAAGCTTTCTTT	CASSVRGTEAFF